The 31 T cell receptor beta chains below all came from one sample that was sequenced in a study of T cell repertoires in cytomegalovirus infection. TCRdb processed the reads anew with MiXCR; each CDR3 protein has one entry. The table lists 250,000 to 300,000 distinct CDR3 sequences, about 15% of them singletons. Sequenced sample: CD8+ T cells from PBMCs. The receptors shown here come from a human donor in good health (CMV status not recorded). Some clones in this sample may be carry-over from other donors' samples.

The sample holds one count of this clonotype. The chain couples TRBV25-1 to TRBJ1-1; possible D gene TRBD1, 5 bases. Germline lookup yields CDR1 MGHDK and CDR2 SYGVNS. The ends were cut back, 3 bases at V and 4 bases at J, with 9 bases in the middle. The CDR3 spans 13 residues. The CDR3 spells CASSDSGGTEAFF. The CDR3 coding sequence is TGTGCCAGCAGTGATTCCGGGGGCACTGAAGCTTTCTTT. The whole variable domain, remainder taken from reference TRBV25-1 and TRBJ1-1, is EADIYQTPRYLVIGTGKKITLECSQTMGHDKMYWYQQDPGMELHLIHYSYGVNSTEKGDLSSESTVSRIRTEHFPLTLESARPSHTSQYLCASSDSGGTEAFFGQGTRLTVV.

A few counts support this clonotype. The chain combines TRBV7-9 with TRBJ1-2; TRBD1 matches 8 bases. The CDR3 covers 13 residues. V was clipped by 3 bases and J by 7 bases; unmatched bases: 4. Germline values: CDR1 SEHNR, CDR2 FQNEAQ (reference sequence). The CDR3 is CASSLDRVGGYTF. CDR3 nucleotides: TGTGCCAGCAGCTTGGACAGGGTGGGTGGCTACACCTTC.

This chain links TRBV18 with TRBJ2-7; maybe TRBD1 (6 bases). CDR1 is KGHSH, CDR2 LQKENI, per germline. Trimming stripped 3 bases from V and 3 bases from J, with 6 bases between. The CDR3 length is 12 residues. The CDR3 DNA follows: TGTGCCAGCTCACCGGGACACTACGAGCAGTACTTC. Protein product: CASSPGHYEQYF.

In this sample, this clonotype turned up many times. The chain couples TRBV7-2 to TRBJ2-7; D is possibly TRBD1 or TRBD2 (8 bases each). V was trimmed by 0 bases and J by 3 bases, leaving 12 bases between them. The CDR3 has 15 amino acids. Germline V CDR1 and CDR2: SGHTA, FQGNSA. CDR3 amino acids: CASSLASGTGYEQYF. For the CDR3, the DNA is TGTGCCAGCAGCTTAGCTAGCGGGACAGGCTACGAGCAGTACTTC.

This clonotype has a handful of counts. The chain uses TRBV13 and TRBJ2-7; D unclear. In germline, CDR1 is PRHDT, CDR2 FYEKMQ (reference sequence). This CDR3 is built from 15 residues. V shed 7 bases and J shed 0 bases, with 16 bases lying between them. The CDR3 nucleotides are TGTGCCAGCACCCCCACACGCGGAAGCTCCTACGAGCAGTACTTC. Residues: CASTPTRGSSYEQYF.

This clonotype occurred many times. The chain combines TRBV7-2 with TRBJ2-1; the D call may be TRBD1 or TRBD2 (6 bases each). CDR3 length: 16 amino acids. Germline V gives CDR1 SGHTA, CDR2 FQGNSA. V lost 0 bases to trimming and J lost 4 bases, with 13 bases between them. This chain's CDR3 is CASSLARGRGYNEQFF. Written as DNA, the CDR3 is TGTGCCAGCAGCTTAGCCCGGGGGCGAGGGTACAATGAGCAGTTCTTC.

The rearrangement links TRBV28 to TRBJ2-3, with TRBD1 matching over 9 bases. Germline V gene sequence: CDR1 MDHEN, CDR2 SYDVKM. Unmatched junction bases numbered 3, after V lost 4 bases and J lost 1 base. The CDR3 has 15 residues. The CDR3 coding sequence is TGTGCCAGCAGTTATCGGACAGGGGGCACAGATACGCAGTATTTT. This encodes CASSYRTGGTDTQYF.

This clonotype was seen a few times. The chain employs TRBV27 and TRBJ2-7; D not certain. Germline-derived CDR1 and CDR2 are MNHEY and SMNVEV (reference sequence). The V and J ends lost 1 base and 0 bases respectively, with 10 bases between them. The CDR3 sequence is 15 residues long. The DNA for the CDR3 is TGTGCCAGCAGTTTATTTGCAGCGAGCTCCTACGAGCAGTACTTC. Its translation: CASSLFAASSYEQYF.

Many counts were recorded for this clonotype. V usage is TRBV7-6 and J usage is TRBJ2-2, with TRBD1 matching 7 bases. The CDR3 is made up of 15 amino acids. Germline V lookup: CDR1 SGHVS, CDR2 FNYEAQ. The V gene end was trimmed by 6 bases and the J gene end by 6 bases; junction bases not matched to a gene: 10. CDR3: CASRDTTGVPGELFF. CDR3 DNA sequence: TGTGCCAGCAGGGACACTACAGGGGTCCCCGGGGAGCTGTTTTTT.

This chain links TRBV20-1 with TRBJ2-3; D is undetermined. The CDR3 covers 16 residues. CDR1 is DFQATT and CDR2 is SNEGSKA in the germline V gene (reference sequence). The germline V and J ends were trimmed by 0 bases and 6 bases, with 19 bases remaining between them. The CDR3 loop reads CSARDPETVPPDTQYF. In DNA form, the CDR3 reads TGCAGTGCTAGAGATCCTGAGACGGTACCTCCGGATACGCAGTATTTT.

This clonotype was detected ten times or more. This chain joins TRBV7-3 and TRBJ2-7, with 7 bases matching TRBD1. V was pared by 5 bases and J by 2 bases, with 9 bases of the junction left unmatched. Germline values: CDR1 SGHTA, CDR2 FQGTGA. This CDR3 is 15 amino acids long. As DNA, the CDR3 is TGTGCCAGCAGCGCAACAGGGGTCCCGACCTACGAGCAGTACTTC. Translation: CASSATGVPTYEQYF.

This clonotype was picked up many times. CDR3 loop: CASKSSGELFF. CDR3 nucleotides: TGTGCCAGCAAGTCATCCGGGGAGCTGTTTTTT. The chain is built from TRBV7-2 and TRBJ2-2, with D uncertain. Trimming took 7 bases from V and 6 from J, leaving 6 bases between them. This CDR3 comprises 11 residues. The germline V gene has CDR1 SGHTA and CDR2 FQGNSA.

This clonotype showed up many times. The chain recombines TRBV7-9 with TRBJ2-5; D remains unclear. Per the germline V gene, CDR1 is SEHNR and CDR2 is FQNEAQ (reference sequence). Trimming removed 2 bases from V and 2 bases from J, with 12 bases in between. This CDR3 is built from 15 residues. In DNA form, the CDR3 reads TGTGCCAGCAGCTTATGGGTAAAACCTCAAGAGACCCAGTACTTC. It encodes CASSLWVKPQETQYF.

This clonotype was counted many times. The chain recombines TRBV12-3 or TRBV12-4 with TRBJ2-3; D unclear. V was cut by 0 bases and J by 3 bases, with 7 bases left in between. The CDR3 has 14 residues. CDR3 in amino acids: CASSLASKTDTQYF. The CDR3 DNA reads TGTGCCAGCAGTTTAGCGAGTAAGACAGATACGCAGTATTTT.

This clonotype was recorded a few times. The rearrangement joins TRBV6-2 or TRBV6-3 to TRBJ2-2, with 7 bases that match TRBD1. The V and J ends lost 3 bases and 5 bases, in that order; junction bases with no gene match: 15. Per the germline V gene, CDR1 is MNHEY and CDR2 is SVGEGT. This CDR3 is built from 18 residues. The CDR3 region is CASSYDPDRERETGELFF. Here the CDR3 DNA reads TGTGCCAGCAGTTATGATCCCGACAGGGAAAGAGAGACCGGGGAGCTGTTTTTT.

This rearrangement joins TRBV29-1 to TRBJ2-3; D is possibly TRBD2 (7 bases). The CDR3 covers 13 residues. Trimming took off 1 base at V and 6 bases at J, with 11 bases between the two ends. Germline V lookup: CDR1 SQVTM, CDR2 ANQGSEA. Written as DNA, the CDR3 is TGCAGCGTTGAAGGAGGGGGGGTCGATACGCAGTATTTT. This codes for CSVEGGGVDTQYF.

The rearrangement links TRBV19 to TRBJ2-1; D ambiguous. CDR3 length: 18 amino acids. CDR1 and CDR2 (germline): LNHDA, SQIVND (reference sequence). The V gene lost 2 bases and the J gene lost 0 bases, with 17 bases spanning the gap. The CDR3 spells CASSIMSGGRSSYNEQFF. CDR3 DNA: TGTGCCAGTAGTATAATGTCGGGCGGACGGAGCTCCTACAATGAGCAGTTCTTC. The variable domain in full, with the rest retrieved from reference TRBV19 and TRBJ2-1, is DGGITQSPKYLFRKEGQNVTLSCEQNLNHDAMYWYRQDPGQGLRLIYYSQIVNDFQKGDIAEGYSVSREKKESFPLTVTSAQKNPTAFYLCASSIMSGGRSSYNEQFFGPGTRLTVL.

This chain uses TRBV6-2 or TRBV6-3 with TRBJ2-7; D is undetermined. V was clipped by 2 bases and J by 3 bases, with 11 bases between them. In germline, CDR1 is MNHEY, CDR2 SVGEGT. The CDR3 totals 14 residues. The DNA for the CDR3 is TGTGCCAGCAGTTACGTTAGCTTTGACTACGAGCAGTACTTC. It is translated as CASSYVSFDYEQYF.

This clonotype was recorded once. With a much larger clone just one base away, this may be a read error. J is TRBJ2-3 and V is TRBV7-2; no firm D call. Germline V gives CDR1 SGHTA, CDR2 FQGNSA. The length of the CDR3 is 17 residues. Here the CDR3 reads CSSSPHGGDSSTDTQYF. The DNA for the CDR3 is TGTTCCAGCAGCCCACATGGCGGAGACTCTAGCACAGATACGCAGTATTTT.

This chain links TRBV6-1 with TRBJ2-7; D possibly corresponds to TRBD1 (6 bases). Between the trimmed V and J ends, which lost 5 bases and 3 bases, there was a span of 20 bases. The CDR3 covers 16 residues. Germline V gives CDR1 MNHNS, CDR2 SASEGT. The CDR3 DNA is TGTGCCAGCAGTCAACGACCACAGGGCCGGGACTACGAGCAGTACTTC. This codes for CASSQRPQGRDYEQYF.

This clonotype was detected many times. The rearrangement joins TRBV7-6 to TRBJ1-1, with D possibly matching TRBD1 (6 bases). The germline gives CDR1 SGHVS, CDR2 FNYEAQ. V was shortened by 1 base and J by 1 base, with 10 bases between the two germline ends. The CDR3 totals 15 residues. The CDR3: CASSLVGATNTEAFF. The DNA for the CDR3 is TGTGCCAGCAGCTTAGTGGGGGCGACGAACACTGAAGCTTTCTTT.

This rearrangement joins TRBV5-6 to TRBJ1-5, with D unclear. The CDR3 runs 14 residues. With 2 bases removed from V and 2 bases from J, the gap between germline ends came to 8 bases. The germline V gene has CDR1 SGHDT and CDR2 YYEEEE. DNA for the CDR3: TGTGCCAGCAGCTTTTCTCTTGGCAATCAGCCCCAGCATTTT. It is translated as CASSFSLGNQPQHF.

The chain is built from TRBV28 and TRBJ2-4; D perhaps matches TRBD1 (6 bases). The CDR3 has 19 amino acids. Trimming cost V 5 bases and J 4 bases, with 27 bases left between them. Germline V lookup: CDR1 MDHEN, CDR2 SYDVKM. The CDR3 region has the DNA TGTGCCAGCAGTCTCCCAGCGGACAGTAGGTTTATTCGGAAAAACATTCAGTACTTC. It translates to CASSLPADSRFIRKNIQYF.

The V call is TRBV6-2 or TRBV6-3, the J call TRBJ2-7, with TRBD1 matching over 7 bases. CDR1 is MNHEY and CDR2 is SVGEGT in the germline V gene. V trimming: 4 bases; J trimming: 5 bases; junction bases outside the gene matches: 5. The CDR3 covers 13 residues. The CDR3 DNA sequence: TGTGCCAGCAGTTCCGACGGACAGGACGAGCAGTACTTC. Protein sequence: CASSSDGQDEQYF.

This clonotype was counted ten times or more. This chain links TRBV6-5 with TRBJ2-1; the D is unclear. This CDR3 contains 13 residues. Trimming pared 2 bases from V and 3 bases from J, leaving 5 bases between. Per the germline V gene, CDR1 is MNHEY and CDR2 is SVGAGI. The CDR3 loop reads CASSYGIYNEQFF. The CDR3 DNA follows: TGTGCCAGCAGTTACGGGATCTACAATGAGCAGTTCTTC.

Many counts were recorded for this clonotype. The chain links TRBV7-2 to TRBJ2-1; 7 bases map to TRBD1. The germline V gene has CDR1 SGHTA and CDR2 FQGNSA. J was trimmed by 4 bases and V by 5 bases; bases with no gene match: 11. CDR3 length: 16 amino acids. CDR3: CASSKSGQTNYNEQFF. In nucleotides, the CDR3 is TGTGCCAGCAGCAAATCGGGACAGACTAATTACAATGAGCAGTTCTTC.

The chain has TRBV20-1 and TRBJ1-4; the match to TRBD1 covers 8 bases. V lost 2 bases and J lost 11; bases outside the gene matches: 16. CDR3 size: 16 residues. Germline V gene lookup returns CDR1 DFQATT and CDR2 SNEGSKA (reference sequence). CDR3 loop: CSARFERDRRPDKLFF. The CDR3, as DNA: TGCAGTGCTAGATTTGAGCGGGACAGGCGCCCGGATAAACTGTTTTTT.

This clonotype has ten or more counts. This chain links TRBV7-6 with TRBJ2-1; TRBD2 is a possible D gene (6 bases). Germline V gene sequence: CDR1 SGHVS, CDR2 FNYEAQ. V lost 1 base and J lost 0, with 16 bases in between. This CDR3 has 18 residues. CDR3: CASSLGGLAGSSYNEQFF. The CDR3 nucleotides are TGTGCCAGCAGCTTAGGTGGATTGGCGGGAAGCTCCTACAATGAGCAGTTCTTC.

The chain couples TRBV7-6 to TRBJ2-7; TRBD1 agrees at 10 bases. Germline CDR1 reads SGHVS; CDR2 reads FNYEAQ. The CDR3 is 17 amino acids. With V trimmed by 3 bases and J by 3 bases, 11 bases remained unmatched. CDR3 protein: CASSFYLDGQGGYEQYF. The DNA for the CDR3 is TGTGCCAGCAGCTTCTACCTCGACGGACAGGGGGGCTACGAGCAGTACTTC.

The chain links TRBV5-3 to TRBJ2-1, with D tentatively TRBD1 (6 bases). TRBV5-3 is an ORF for which the function is uncertain. Deletions cut 8 bases from V and 0 bases from J, with 21 bases between. The length of the CDR3 is 17 residues. CDR3 region: CASSLDRSFSSYNEQFF. The CDR3 nucleotides are TGTGCCAGCAGCCTGGACAGATCTTTTAGCTCCTACAATGAGCAGTTCTTC.

This chain connects TRBV4-3 to TRBJ2-1; D uncertain. The CDR3 consists of 13 residues. V dropped 1 base and J dropped 6 bases, with 7 bases sitting between them. The germline V gene has CDR1 LGHNA and CDR2 YSLEER. The DNA of the CDR3 is TGCGCCAGCAGCCAAGGCCTTGGCAATGAGCAGTTCTTC. Translated: CASSQGLGNEQFF.